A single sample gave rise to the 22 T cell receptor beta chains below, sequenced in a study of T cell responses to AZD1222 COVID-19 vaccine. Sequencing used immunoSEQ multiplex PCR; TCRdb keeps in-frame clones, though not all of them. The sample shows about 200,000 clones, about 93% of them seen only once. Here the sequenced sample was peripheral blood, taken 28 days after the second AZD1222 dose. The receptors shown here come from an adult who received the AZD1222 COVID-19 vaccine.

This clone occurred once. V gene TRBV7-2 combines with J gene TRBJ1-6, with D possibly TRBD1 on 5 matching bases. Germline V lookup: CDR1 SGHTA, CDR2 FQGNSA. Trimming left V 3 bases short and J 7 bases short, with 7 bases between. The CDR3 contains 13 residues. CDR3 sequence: CASSFRQNSPLHF. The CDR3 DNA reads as TGTGCCAGCAGCTTCCGACAGAATTCACCCCTCCACTTT.

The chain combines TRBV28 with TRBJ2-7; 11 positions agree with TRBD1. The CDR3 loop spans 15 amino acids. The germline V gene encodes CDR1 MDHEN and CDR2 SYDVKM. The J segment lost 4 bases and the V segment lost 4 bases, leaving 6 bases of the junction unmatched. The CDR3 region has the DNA TGTGCCAGCAGTTCACCGGGACAGGGGGGGTACGAGCAGTACTTC. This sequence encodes CASSSPGQGGYEQYF.

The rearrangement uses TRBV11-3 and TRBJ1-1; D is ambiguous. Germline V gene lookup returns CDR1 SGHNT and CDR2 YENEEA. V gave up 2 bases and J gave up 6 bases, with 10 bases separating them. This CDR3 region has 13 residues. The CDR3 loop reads CASSLLGVSEAFF. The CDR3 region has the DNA TGTGCCAGCAGCTTACTCGGGGTCTCTGAAGCTTTCTTT.

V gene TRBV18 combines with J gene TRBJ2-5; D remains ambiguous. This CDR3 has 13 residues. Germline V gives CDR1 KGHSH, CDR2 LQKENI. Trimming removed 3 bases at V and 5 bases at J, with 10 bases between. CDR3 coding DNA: TGTGCCAGCTCACCGCCCTCGGAGGAGACCCAGTACTTC. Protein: CASSPPSEETQYF.

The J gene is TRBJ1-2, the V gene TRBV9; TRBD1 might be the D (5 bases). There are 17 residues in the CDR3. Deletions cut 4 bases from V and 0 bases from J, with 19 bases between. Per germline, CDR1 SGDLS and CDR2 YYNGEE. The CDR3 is CASSPLSGTHTNYGYTF. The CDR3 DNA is TGTGCCAGCAGCCCCCTCTCCGGGACGCACACTAACTATGGCTACACCTTC.

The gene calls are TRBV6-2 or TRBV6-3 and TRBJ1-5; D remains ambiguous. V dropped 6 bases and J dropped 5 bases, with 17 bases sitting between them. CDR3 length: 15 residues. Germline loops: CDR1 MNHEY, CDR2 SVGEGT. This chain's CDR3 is CASSLTGGSDQPQHF. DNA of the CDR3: TGTGCCAGCAGCCTGACCGGAGGGTCAGATCAGCCCCAGCATTTT.

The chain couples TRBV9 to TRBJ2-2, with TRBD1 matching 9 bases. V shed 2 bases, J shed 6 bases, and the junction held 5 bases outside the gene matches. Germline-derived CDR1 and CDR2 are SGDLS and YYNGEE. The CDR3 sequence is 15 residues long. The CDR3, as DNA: TGTGCCAGCAGCGTTCGGACAGGGGTTGCCGGGGAGCTGTTTTTT. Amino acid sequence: CASSVRTGVAGELFF.

Here the CDR3 reads CASSDPLDYEQYF. The CDR3, as DNA: TGTGCCAGCAGTGATCCCCTCGACTACGAGCAGTACTTC. The J gene is TRBJ2-7, the V gene TRBV6-1; D not certain. Germline V gene sequence: CDR1 MNHNS, CDR2 SASEGT. This CDR3 has 13 residues. V shed 3 bases and J shed 3 bases, with 9 bases lying between them.

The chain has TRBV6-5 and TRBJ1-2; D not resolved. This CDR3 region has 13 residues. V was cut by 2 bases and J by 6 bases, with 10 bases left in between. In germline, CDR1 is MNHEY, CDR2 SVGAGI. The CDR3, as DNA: TGTGCCAGCAGTTACCAGACGGGGAATGGCTACACCTTC. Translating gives CASSYQTGNGYTF.

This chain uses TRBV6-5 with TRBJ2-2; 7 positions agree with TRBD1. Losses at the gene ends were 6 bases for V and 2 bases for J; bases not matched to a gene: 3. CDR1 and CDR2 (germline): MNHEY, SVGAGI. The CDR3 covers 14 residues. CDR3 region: CASSRDSNTGELFF. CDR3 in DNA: TGTGCCAGCAGCCGGGACAGCAACACCGGGGAGCTGTTTTTT.

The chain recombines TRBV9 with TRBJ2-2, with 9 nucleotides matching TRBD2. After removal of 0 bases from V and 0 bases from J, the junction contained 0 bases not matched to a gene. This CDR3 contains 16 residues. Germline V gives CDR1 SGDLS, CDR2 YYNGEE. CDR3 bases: TGTGCCAGCAGCGTAGGCGGGGGGGCGAACACCGGGGAGCTGTTTTTT. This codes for CASSVGGGANTGELFF.

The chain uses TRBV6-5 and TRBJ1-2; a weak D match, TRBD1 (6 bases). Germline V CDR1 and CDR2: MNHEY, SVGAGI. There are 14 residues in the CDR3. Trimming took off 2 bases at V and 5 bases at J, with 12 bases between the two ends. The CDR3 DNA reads TGTGCCAGCAGTTACAGGGGGACGATGTATGGCTACACCTTC. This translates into CASSYRGTMYGYTF.

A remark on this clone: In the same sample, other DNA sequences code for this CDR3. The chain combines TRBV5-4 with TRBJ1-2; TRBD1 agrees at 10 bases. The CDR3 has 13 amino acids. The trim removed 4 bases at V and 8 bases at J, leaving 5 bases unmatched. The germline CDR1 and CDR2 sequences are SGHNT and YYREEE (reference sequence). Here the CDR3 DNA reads TGTGCCAGCAGCGGGGACAGGGGTTACGGCTACACCTTC. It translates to CASSGDRGYGYTF.

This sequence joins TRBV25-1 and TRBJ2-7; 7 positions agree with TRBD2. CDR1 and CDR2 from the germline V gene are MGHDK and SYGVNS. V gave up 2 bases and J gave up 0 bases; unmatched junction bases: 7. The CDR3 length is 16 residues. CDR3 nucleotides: TGTGCCAGCAGTGAAATGGGGGGGTGGGACTCCTACGAGCAGTACTTC. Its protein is CASSEMGGWDSYEQYF.

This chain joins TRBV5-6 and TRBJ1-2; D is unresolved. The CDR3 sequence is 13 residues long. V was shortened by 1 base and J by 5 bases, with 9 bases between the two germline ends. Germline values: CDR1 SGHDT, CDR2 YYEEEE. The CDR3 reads CASSLRSLYGYTF. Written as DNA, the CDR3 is TGTGCCAGCAGCTTGAGGAGCTTATATGGCTACACCTTC.

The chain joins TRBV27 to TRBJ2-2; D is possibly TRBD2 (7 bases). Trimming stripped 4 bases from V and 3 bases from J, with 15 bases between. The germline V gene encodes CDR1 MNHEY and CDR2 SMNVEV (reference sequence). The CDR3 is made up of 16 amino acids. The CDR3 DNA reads TGTGCCAGCAGTTCCGACGGCGGGGGCCACACCGGGGAGCTGTTTTTT. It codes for CASSSDGGGHTGELFF.

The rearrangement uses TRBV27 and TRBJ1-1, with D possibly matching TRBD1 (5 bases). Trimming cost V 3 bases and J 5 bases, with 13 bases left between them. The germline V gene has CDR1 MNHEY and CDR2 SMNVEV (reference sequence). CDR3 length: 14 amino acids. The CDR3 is CASSFRGYSTEAFF. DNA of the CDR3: TGTGCCAGCAGTTTTCGGGGGTATAGTACTGAAGCTTTCTTT.

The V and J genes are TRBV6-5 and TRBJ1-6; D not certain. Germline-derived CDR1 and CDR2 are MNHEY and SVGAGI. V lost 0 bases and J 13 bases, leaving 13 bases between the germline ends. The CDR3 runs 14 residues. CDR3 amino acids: CASSYSVGDVPLHF. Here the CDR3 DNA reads TGTGCCAGCAGTTACTCGGTCGGGGATGTGCCCCTCCACTTT.

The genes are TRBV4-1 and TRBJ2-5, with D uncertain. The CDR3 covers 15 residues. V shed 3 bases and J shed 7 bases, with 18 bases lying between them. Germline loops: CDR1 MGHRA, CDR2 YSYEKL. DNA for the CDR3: TGCGCCAGCAGCCATCTTGGTGGCCCCGTGGGGACCCAGTACTTC. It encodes CASSHLGGPVGTQYF.

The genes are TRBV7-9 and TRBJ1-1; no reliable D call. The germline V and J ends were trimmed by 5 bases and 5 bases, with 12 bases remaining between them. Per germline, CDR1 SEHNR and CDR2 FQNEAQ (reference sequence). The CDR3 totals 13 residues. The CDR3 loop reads CASSLYSGTEAFF. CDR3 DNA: TGTGCCAGCAGCCTCTACAGTGGGACTGAAGCTTTCTTT.

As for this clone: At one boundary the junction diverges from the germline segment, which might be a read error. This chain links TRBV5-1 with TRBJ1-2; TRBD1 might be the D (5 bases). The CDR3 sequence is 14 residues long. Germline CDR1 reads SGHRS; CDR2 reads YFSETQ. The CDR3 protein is CASTLGGLPYGYTF. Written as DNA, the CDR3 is TGCGCCAGCACCTTGGGGGGACTTCCTTATGGCTACACCTTC.

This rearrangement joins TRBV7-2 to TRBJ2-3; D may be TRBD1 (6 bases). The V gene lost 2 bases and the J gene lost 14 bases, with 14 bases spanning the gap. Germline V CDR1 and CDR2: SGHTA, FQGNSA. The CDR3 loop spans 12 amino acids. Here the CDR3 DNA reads TGTGCCAGCAGCTTAAACCAACAGGGCTGGTATTTT. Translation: CASSLNQQGWYF.